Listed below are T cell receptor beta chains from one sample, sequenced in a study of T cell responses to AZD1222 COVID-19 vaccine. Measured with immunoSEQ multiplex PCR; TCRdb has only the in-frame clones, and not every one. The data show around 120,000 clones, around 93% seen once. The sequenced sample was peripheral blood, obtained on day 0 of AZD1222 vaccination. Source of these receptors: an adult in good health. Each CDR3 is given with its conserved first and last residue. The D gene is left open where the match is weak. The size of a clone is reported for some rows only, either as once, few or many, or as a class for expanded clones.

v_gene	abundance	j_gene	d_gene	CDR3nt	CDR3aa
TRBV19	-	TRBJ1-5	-	TGTGCCAGTAGCACAACAGGGACGGGACAGCCCCAGCATTTT	CASSTTGTGQPQHF
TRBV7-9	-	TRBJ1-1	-	TGTGCCAGCAGCTCTGCTGGCCTCAGCACTGAAGCTTTCTTT	CASSSAGLSTEAFF
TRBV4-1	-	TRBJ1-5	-	TGCGCCAGCAGCCACCCCAATCAGCCCCAGCATTTT	CASSHPNQPQHF
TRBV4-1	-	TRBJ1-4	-	TGCGCCAGCAGCCAACCATGGGCAGGGAGGAATGAAAAACTGTTTTTT	CASSQPWAGRNEKLFF
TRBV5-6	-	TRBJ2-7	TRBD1	TGTGCCAGCAGCTCCGGGACAGAAATCTACGAGCAGTACTTC	CASSSGTEIYEQYF
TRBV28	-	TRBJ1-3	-	TGTGCCAGCAGCCTCTACGGAAACACCATATATTTT	CASSLYGNTIYF
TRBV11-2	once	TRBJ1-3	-	TGTGCCAGCAGCTTATTGCACCGCGGACCAAGCTCTGGAAACACCATATATTTT	CASSLLHRGPSSGNTIYF
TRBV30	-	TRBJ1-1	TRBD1	TGTGCCTGGACCAGGGGGGCCACGGAAGCTTTCTTT	CAWTRGATEAFF
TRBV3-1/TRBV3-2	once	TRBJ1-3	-	TGTGCCAGCAGCCAGAGAGGGACGGTCTCTGGAAACACCATATATTTT	CASSQRGTVSGNTIYF
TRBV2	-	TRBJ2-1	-	TGTGCCAGCAGTGACCCGGGTAGGGGAGAAAACAATGAGCAGTTCTTC	CASSDPGRGENNEQFF
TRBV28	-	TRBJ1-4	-	TGTGCCAGCAGTAAGTCGGTGGACGAAAAACTGTTTTTT	CASSKSVDEKLFF
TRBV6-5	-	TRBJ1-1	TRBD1	TGTGCCAGCAGTTACGGGGGACAGGGAGGGACTGAAGCTTTCTTT	CASSYGGQGGTEAFF
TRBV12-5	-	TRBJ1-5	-	TGTGCTAGTGGTTTATTCGGGTGGGGGCGCAATCAGCCCCAGCATTTT	CASGLFGWGRNQPQHF
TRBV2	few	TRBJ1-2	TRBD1	TGTGCCAGCAGTGAACCGGGAGGGGGCGGCTATGGCTACACCTTC	CASSEPGGGGYGYTF
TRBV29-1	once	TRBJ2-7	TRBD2	TGCAGCGTATCCCCCCCGGGCGGGAGCTCCTACGAGCAGTACTTC	CSVSPPGGSSYEQYF
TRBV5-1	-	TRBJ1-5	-	TGCGCCAGCAGCTTGGACCCCCAAGGCACCAATCAGCCCCAGCATTTT	CASSLDPQGTNQPQHF
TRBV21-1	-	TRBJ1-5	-	TGTGCCAGCAGCAAAAAGGCCCTTCCCGGGAATAGCAATCAGCCCCAGCATTTT	CASSKKALPGNSNQPQHF
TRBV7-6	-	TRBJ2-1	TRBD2	TGTGCCAGCAGCATCGGGGCGGGAGAATATTATGAGCAGTTCTTC	CASSIGAGEYYEQFF
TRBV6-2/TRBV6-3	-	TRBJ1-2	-	TGTGCCAGCAGTTACCGGACGGGGTATGGCTACACCTTC	CASSYRTGYGYTF
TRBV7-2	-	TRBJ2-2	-	TGTGCCAGCAGCTTACGTGTGGGCGGGACAAACACCGGGGAGCTGTTTTTT	CASSLRVGGTNTGELFF
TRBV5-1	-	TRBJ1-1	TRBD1	TGCGCCAGCAGCTTTGGTGGACAGGGGGAAGCTTTCTTT	CASSFGGQGEAFF
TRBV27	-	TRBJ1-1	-	TGTGCCAGCAGTTTATCGTATAAGAACACTGAAGCTTTCTTT	CASSLSYKNTEAFF
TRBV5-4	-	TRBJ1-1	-	TGTGCCAGCAGCTTGGGGGGTATTGGTGAAGCTTTCTTT	CASSLGGIGEAFF
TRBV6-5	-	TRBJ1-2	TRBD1	TGTGCCAGCAGTTACTCGCAGGGGGGGTATGGCTACACCTTC	CASSYSQGGYGYTF
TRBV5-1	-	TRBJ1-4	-	TGCGCCAGCAGCAGCGGGGCGGTAGGTGAAAAACTGTTTTTT	CASSSGAVGEKLFF
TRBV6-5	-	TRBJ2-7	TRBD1	TGTGCCAGCAGTTCCCCGGGACAGGGAACACATGAGCAGTACTTC	CASSSPGQGTHEQYF
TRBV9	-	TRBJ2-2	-	TGTGCCAGCAGCGTAGGGGAGCTGTGGACCAACACCGGGGAGCTGTTTTTT	CASSVGELWTNTGELFF
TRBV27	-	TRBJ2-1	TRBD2	TGTGCCAGCACCCAATGGCCCCGGGGGGGCGCTGAGCAGTTCTTC	CASTQWPRGGAEQFF
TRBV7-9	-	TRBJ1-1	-	TGTGCCAGCAGCTTATCGCGGGGCACTGAAGCTTTCTTT	CASSLSRGTEAFF
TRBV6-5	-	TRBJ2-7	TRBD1	TGTGCCAGCAGCGATTACAGGGGCGGCGAGCAGTACTTC	CASSDYRGGEQYF
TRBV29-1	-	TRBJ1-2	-	TGCAGCGCCCCTACCGGGGTCGGCTACACCTTC	CSAPTGVGYTF
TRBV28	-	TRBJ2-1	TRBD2	TGTGCCAGCAGTTTACTAGCGGGAGTTTCGGGTGAGCAGTTCTTC	CASSLLAGVSGEQFF
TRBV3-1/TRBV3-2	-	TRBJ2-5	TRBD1	TGTGCCAGCAGCCAAGGGGACAGCCCGTACCAAGAGACCCAGTACTTC	CASSQGDSPYQETQYF
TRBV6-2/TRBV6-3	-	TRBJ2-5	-	TGTGCCAGCAGTTCGACTAGTAGGCAAGAGACCCAGTACTTC	CASSSTSRQETQYF
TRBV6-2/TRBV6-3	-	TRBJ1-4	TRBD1	TGTGCCAGCAGTAACCCGCAGGGGGCCGGAGAAAAACTGTTTTTT	CASSNPQGAGEKLFF
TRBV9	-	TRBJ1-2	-	TGTGCCAGCAGCGTCGACAGTGCTAACTATGGCTACACCTTC	CASSVDSANYGYTF
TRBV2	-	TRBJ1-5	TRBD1	TGTGCCAGCAGGGACCGGGACAGGGACTTGGAGGGCAATCAGCCCCAGCATTTT	CASRDRDRDLEGNQPQHF